The next 7 T cell receptor beta chains were all read from a single sample in a study of blood T cell repertoires in COVID-19. The method was immunoSEQ multiplex PCR; TCRdb's version includes in-frame clones alone and lacks a portion of them. The table includes roughly 99,000 clones, about 91% detected once. Specimen: peripheral blood. The receptors come from a man aged 50-60 years with active or convalescent COVID-19.

Only one count was recorded for this clone. This chain links TRBV24-1 with TRBJ2-2; 14 bases line up with TRBD2. CDR1 is KGHDR and CDR2 is SFDVKD in the germline V gene. The CDR3 has 17 residues. With 4 bases clipped from V and 5 bases from J, the junction kept 5 bases outside the gene matches. CDR3 region: CATSDPGLAGVTGELFF. CDR3 in DNA: TGTGCCACCAGTGACCCGGGACTAGCGGGAGTTACCGGGGAGCTGTTTTTT.

The DNA for the CDR3 is TGCGCCAGCAGCCCCCAAGCGGGAGGAAGCACAGATACGCAGTATTTT. Its protein product is CASSPQAGGSTDTQYF. The J gene is TRBJ2-3, the V gene TRBV5-1; TRBD2 matches at 9 bases. Trimming took 4 bases from V and 0 from J; bases not matched to a gene: 6. The CDR3 is 16 residues long. The V gene's germline CDR1 is SGHRS and CDR2 YFSETQ.

J is TRBJ2-3 and V is TRBV7-9; TRBD1 is a possible D gene (5 bases). Germline CDR1 reads SEHNR; CDR2 reads FQNEAQ (reference sequence). V was clipped by 1 base and J by 0 bases, with 11 bases between them. The CDR3 runs to 16 residues. The CDR3 region is CASSLGWTKSTDTQYF. DNA for the CDR3: TGTGCCAGCAGCTTAGGGTGGACAAAGAGCACAGATACGCAGTATTTT.

The genes are TRBV27 and TRBJ1-2; TRBD1 is a possible D gene (5 bases). Trimming cost V 5 bases and J 7 bases, with 17 bases left between them. This CDR3 is 14 amino acids long. CDR1 is MNHEY, CDR2 SMNVEV, per germline (reference sequence). The CDR3 loop is CASSPGGGIGGYTF. CDR3 nucleotides: TGTGCCAGCAGTCCCGGGGGAGGGATAGGTGGCTACACCTTC.

This chain connects TRBV6-5 to TRBJ1-1; D is unresolved. Germline V CDR1 and CDR2: MNHEY, SVGAGI. The CDR3 extends over 14 amino acids. Trimming took off 0 bases at V and 5 bases at J, with 10 bases between the two ends. In nucleotides, the CDR3 is TGTGCCAGCAGTTACTCGAAGCTTCTTACTGAAGCTTTCTTT. Translated, it gives CASSYSKLLTEAFF.

The chain employs TRBV6-5 and TRBJ1-6, with a weak D call TRBD1 (6 bases). The CDR3 totals 15 residues. CDR1 and CDR2 (germline): MNHEY, SVGAGI. Deletions cut 2 bases from V and 9 bases from J, with 14 bases between. DNA for the CDR3: TGTGCCAGCAGTTACCGCGGGGGCAGTGGTTCACCCCTCCACTTT. Translation gives CASSYRGGSGSPLHF.

V and J are TRBV9 and TRBJ2-1; 9 bases match TRBD2. With V trimmed by 0 bases and J by 8 bases, 12 bases remained unmatched. The CDR3 runs 17 residues. Germline V lookup: CDR1 SGDLS, CDR2 YYNGEE. CDR3 loop: CASSVGRIAGVGYEQFF. The CDR3 nucleotides read TGTGCCAGCAGCGTAGGGCGGATAGCGGGAGTCGGGTATGAGCAGTTCTTC.